Shown below are 27 T cell receptor beta chains from a single sample sequenced in a study of blood T cell repertoires in COVID-19. The method was immunoSEQ multiplex PCR; TCRdb's version includes in-frame clones alone and lacks a portion of them. The sample yields around 130,000 clones, approximately 84% seen once. The sample was peripheral blood. These receptor sequences come from a woman in her fifties or sixties with acute or convalescent COVID-19.

This sequence joins TRBV11-2 and TRBJ2-7, with TRBD1 identical over 7 bases. V was pared by 5 bases and J by 6 bases, with 4 bases of the junction left unmatched. CDR3 length equals 12 residues. Germline V CDR1 and CDR2: SGHAT, FQNNGV. The CDR3 spells CASSPNRGEQYF. The CDR3 nucleotides are TGTGCCAGCAGCCCAAACAGGGGCGAGCAGTACTTC.

This chain connects TRBV15 to TRBJ2-7; D perhaps matches TRBD1 (6 bases). Per the germline V gene, CDR1 is LNHNV and CDR2 is YYDKDF (reference sequence). The V and J ends lost 0 bases and 4 bases respectively, with 10 bases between them. CDR3 size: 14 residues. The CDR3 region is CATSRDPGAYEQYF. The DNA for the CDR3 is TGTGCCACCAGCAGAGATCCAGGGGCGTACGAGCAGTACTTC. The variable domain in full, with the rest retrieved from reference TRBV15 and TRBJ2-7, is DAMVIQNPRYQVTQFGKPVTLSCSQTLNHNVMYWYQQKSSQAPKLLFHYYDKDFNNEADTPDNFQSRRPNTSFCFLDIRSPGLGDTAMYLCATSRDPGAYEQYFGPGTRLTVT.

The chain recombines TRBV19 with TRBJ1-6; the D is unclear. V dropped 1 base and J dropped 6 bases, with 10 bases sitting between them. Germline CDR1 is LNHDA and CDR2 is SQIVND (reference sequence). The CDR3 loop spans 15 amino acids. The CDR3 DNA follows: TGTGCCAGTAGTATAGGCCGGCAGGCTAATTCACCCCTCCACTTT. It translates to CASSIGRQANSPLHF.

The chain is built from TRBV5-1 and TRBJ1-1; TRBD1 agrees at 10 bases. The CDR3 length is 16 residues. The V gene's germline CDR1 is SGHRS and CDR2 YFSETQ. V lost 4 bases and J lost 0; bases outside the gene matches: 6. The CDR3: CASSADRGRLNTEAFF. The CDR3 DNA sequence: TGCGCCAGCAGCGCAGACAGGGGGCGACTGAACACTGAAGCTTTCTTT.

This chain joins TRBV7-8 and TRBJ1-2, with D hard to call. There are 13 residues in the CDR3. The germline V gene encodes CDR1 SGHVS and CDR2 FQNEAQ. Deletions cut 6 bases from V and 4 bases from J, with 12 bases between. The CDR3 DNA sequence: TGTGCCAGCAGTCAAGGCGAGCGCTATGGCTACACCTTC. This gives the protein CASSQGERYGYTF.

The chain uses TRBV15 and TRBJ1-1, with D unresolved. Trimming removed 0 bases at V and 0 bases at J, with 8 bases between. The CDR3 loop spans 15 amino acids. CDR1 and CDR2 (germline): LNHNV, YYDKDF (reference sequence). CDR3: CATSRDSPLNTEAFF. CDR3 nucleotide sequence: TGTGCCACCAGCAGAGATAGTCCACTGAACACTGAAGCTTTCTTT.

The gene calls are TRBV20-1 and TRBJ1-1, with unresolved D. The V gene lost 7 bases and the J gene lost 1 base, with 7 bases spanning the gap. Germline V gene sequence: CDR1 DFQATT, CDR2 SNEGSKA (reference sequence). The CDR3 length is 11 residues. Here the CDR3 reads CSVPGNTEAFF. CDR3 in DNA: TGCAGTGTACCAGGGAACACTGAAGCTTTCTTT.

The rearrangement uses TRBV7-8 and TRBJ2-3; TRBD1 is a possible D gene (5 bases). The CDR3 has 14 amino acids. Trimming removed 3 bases at V and 1 base at J, with 8 bases between. Looked up from germline, CDR1 is SGHVS and CDR2 is FQNEAQ. The CDR3 protein is CASSFKGGTDTQYF. DNA for the CDR3: TGTGCCAGCAGCTTCAAAGGGGGCACAGATACGCAGTATTTT.

V gene TRBV2 combines with J gene TRBJ1-5; 8 bases match TRBD1. The V gene's germline CDR1 is SNHLY and CDR2 FYNNEI. The V and J ends lost 6 bases and 4 bases, in that order; junction bases with no gene match: 11. This CDR3 is 16 amino acids long. CDR3 nucleotides: TGTGCCAGCAGCTTTGGACAGGGTGAATTTAATCAGCCCCAGCATTTT. Protein product: CASSFGQGEFNQPQHF.

The genes are TRBV3-1 (or the pseudogene TRBV3-2) and TRBJ2-3, with D possibly matching TRBD1 (6 bases). V was cut by 0 bases and J by 4 bases, with 14 bases left in between. CDR3 length equals 16 residues. Germline V gene sequence: CDR1 LGHDT, CDR2 YNNKEL (reference sequence). CDR3 sequence reads: CASSQDWGLGSDTQYF. The DNA for the CDR3 is TGTGCCAGCAGCCAAGACTGGGGGCTAGGGTCAGATACGCAGTATTTT.

The chain has TRBV5-6 and TRBJ2-5, with 7 bases aligning to TRBD1. Trimming took 0 bases from V and 5 from J; bases not matched to a gene: 10. The CDR3 covers 16 residues. Germline CDR1 reads SGHDT; CDR2 reads YYEEEE. The CDR3 coding sequence is TGTGCCAGCAGCTTGGACAGGGGTGGTTATTGGGAGACCCAGTACTTC. Its protein product is CASSLDRGGYWETQYF.

The CDR3 DNA reads as TGCGCCAGCAGCTTGGAGAGACTAGCGGCACAAGAGACCCAGTACTTC. This translates into CASSLERLAAQETQYF. The chain couples TRBV5-1 to TRBJ2-5, with TRBD2 matching 9 bases. The length of the CDR3 is 16 residues. CDR1 is SGHRS, CDR2 YFSETQ, per germline. V trimming: 0 bases; J trimming: 2 bases; junction bases outside the gene matches: 5.

The chain uses TRBV19 and TRBJ2-7; maybe TRBD1 (6 bases). Germline CDR1 and CDR2: LNHDA and SQIVND (reference sequence). Between the trimmed V and J ends, which lost 5 bases and 5 bases, there was a span of 19 bases. CDR3 length: 15 amino acids. The CDR3 sequence: CASSSNQGLVNEQYF. The CDR3, as DNA: TGTGCCAGTAGTTCTAATCAGGGGCTCGTGAACGAGCAGTACTTC.

The chain links TRBV7-3 to TRBJ1-3, with D possibly matching TRBD1 (6 bases). The germline V gene encodes CDR1 SGHTA and CDR2 FQGTGA. CDR3 length: 16 residues. V was shortened by 3 bases and J by 0 bases, with 12 bases between the two germline ends. The CDR3 nucleotides read TGTGCCAGCAGCTTGGGGGACATTTTCTCTGGAAACACCATATATTTT. It yields the protein CASSLGDIFSGNTIYF.

This clone has more than one count but fewer than ten. The chain couples TRBV29-1 to TRBJ2-3; D gene ambiguous. The ends were cut back, 4 bases at V and 5 bases at J, with 4 bases in the middle. There are 10 residues in the CDR3. Germline V gene lookup returns CDR1 SQVTM and CDR2 ANQGSEA. The DNA for the CDR3 is TGCAGCGTTGGAGGAGATACGCAGTATTTT. It encodes CSVGGDTQYF.

The chain employs TRBV2 and TRBJ1-2; TRBD1 might be the D (6 bases). Trimming shortened V by 1 base and J by 0 bases, and 6 bases separated the two germline ends. Germline lookup yields CDR1 SNHLY and CDR2 FYNNEI. CDR3 length equals 14 residues. CDR3 residues: CASSEGQANYGYTF. CDR3 nucleotides: TGTGCCAGCAGTGAAGGACAGGCTAACTATGGCTACACCTTC.

The V and J genes are TRBV29-1 and TRBJ1-1; D is ambiguous. The CDR3 sequence is 13 residues long. The V gene lost 8 bases and the J gene lost 1 base, with 14 bases spanning the gap. Germline V CDR1 and CDR2: SQVTM, ANQGSEA. CDR3 in DNA: TGCAGCTTCACCTCGCCGGGGAACACTGAAGCTTTCTTT. Translation gives CSFTSPGNTEAFF.

The genes are TRBV5-5 and TRBJ2-7; tentatively, D is TRBD2 (7 bases). V lost 6 bases to trimming and J lost 6 bases, with 34 bases between them. The germline gives CDR1 SGHKS, CDR2 YYEKEE (reference sequence). This CDR3 is 19 amino acids long. CDR3 sequence: CASTRRGGTGTPLPLEQYF. In DNA, the CDR3 is TGTGCCAGCACCCGAAGGGGGGGCACCGGGACTCCTCTCCCCCTCGAGCAGTACTTC. The full variable domain, with the rest looked up from reference TRBV5-5 and TRBJ2-7, is DAGVTQSPTHLIKTRGQQVTLRCSPISGHKSVSWYQQVLGQGPQFIFQYYEKEERGRGNFPDRFSARQFPNYSSELNVNALLLGDSALYLCASTRRGGTGTPLPLEQYFGPGTRLTVT.

The chain joins TRBV2 to TRBJ1-1; 7 bases are a match to TRBD1. V lost 6 bases, J lost 1 base, and 2 bases stayed unmatched. The CDR3 has 13 amino acids. Looked up from germline, CDR1 is SNHLY and CDR2 is FYNNEI. The CDR3 here is CASSRTGNTEAFF. The CDR3 DNA reads as TGTGCCAGCAGCCGGACAGGGAACACTGAAGCTTTCTTT.

V gene TRBV3-1 (or the pseudogene TRBV3-2) combines with J gene TRBJ1-2; TRBD1 is a possible D gene (6 bases). The CDR3 consists of 15 residues. Germline V gives CDR1 LGHDT, CDR2 YNNKEL (reference sequence). The ends were cut back, 1 base at V and 5 bases at J, with 14 bases in the middle. CDR3 in DNA: TGTGCCAGCAGCCAAGTAGGGGGGGCGCGGTATGGCTACACCTTC. Its translation: CASSQVGGARYGYTF.

The gene calls are TRBV7-9 and TRBJ2-5; D is undetermined. Trimming removed 4 bases at V and 13 bases at J, with 13 bases between. Germline CDR1 and CDR2: SEHNR and FQNEAQ (reference sequence). This CDR3 spans 11 amino acids. The CDR3 DNA reads as TGTGCCAGCAGCTCCAACTTAGAGGCGTACTTC. Amino acid sequence: CASSSNLEAYF.

The chain is built from TRBV19 and TRBJ1-1; D is undetermined. The CDR3 contains 12 residues. Between the trimmed V and J ends, which lost 7 bases and 4 bases, there was a span of 10 bases. CDR1 and CDR2 (germline): LNHDA, SQIVND (reference sequence). The CDR3 DNA follows: TGTGCCAGTAATCGGGTTGGCACTGAAGCTTTCTTT. Its translation is CASNRVGTEAFF.

The rearrangement links TRBV19 to TRBJ1-4; unclear D gene. The CDR3 runs to 14 residues. Trimming removed 3 bases from V and 4 bases from J, with 9 bases in between. The germline CDR1 and CDR2 sequences are LNHDA and SQIVND (reference sequence). CDR3 nucleotide sequence: TGTGCCAGTAGTATGGGCGATAGTAATGAAAAACTGTTTTTT. Translating gives CASSMGDSNEKLFF.

The rearrangement joins TRBV9 to TRBJ1-2; TRBD1 might be the D (5 bases). Trimming took off 4 bases at V and 6 bases at J, with 10 bases between the two ends. The CDR3 loop spans 12 amino acids. Germline CDR1 reads SGDLS; CDR2 reads YYNGEE. CDR3 coding DNA: TGTGCCAGCAGCCTCACGGGGGATGGCTACACCTTC. Amino acid sequence: CASSLTGDGYTF.

The rearrangement joins TRBV9 to TRBJ2-7; the D gene is possibly TRBD1 (5 bases). The CDR3 loop spans 9 amino acids. Looked up from germline, CDR1 is SGDLS and CDR2 is YYNGEE. V dropped 10 bases and J dropped 4 bases, with 6 bases sitting between them. CDR3 sequence reads: CAGHYEQYV. The CDR3 DNA sequence: TGTGCCGGACATTACGAGCAGTACGTC.

This rearrangement joins TRBV19 to TRBJ1-5; D ambiguous. Germline CDR1 is LNHDA and CDR2 is SQIVND (reference sequence). The ends were cut back, 5 bases at V and 7 bases at J, with 15 bases in the middle. The CDR3 consists of 14 residues. The CDR3 bases are TGTGCCAGTAGTTCGACTAGGGTCGACCAGCCCCAGCATTTT. It codes for CASSSTRVDQPQHF.

This chain connects TRBV9 to TRBJ1-3, with D hard to call. CDR1 and CDR2 (germline): SGDLS, YYNGEE. The CDR3 is made up of 16 amino acids. The ends were cut back, 4 bases at V and 0 bases at J, with 14 bases in the middle. The CDR3 DNA reads as TGTGCCAGCAGCCCACCGCCAGGTAACTCTGGAAACACCATATATTTT. It translates to CASSPPPGNSGNTIYF.